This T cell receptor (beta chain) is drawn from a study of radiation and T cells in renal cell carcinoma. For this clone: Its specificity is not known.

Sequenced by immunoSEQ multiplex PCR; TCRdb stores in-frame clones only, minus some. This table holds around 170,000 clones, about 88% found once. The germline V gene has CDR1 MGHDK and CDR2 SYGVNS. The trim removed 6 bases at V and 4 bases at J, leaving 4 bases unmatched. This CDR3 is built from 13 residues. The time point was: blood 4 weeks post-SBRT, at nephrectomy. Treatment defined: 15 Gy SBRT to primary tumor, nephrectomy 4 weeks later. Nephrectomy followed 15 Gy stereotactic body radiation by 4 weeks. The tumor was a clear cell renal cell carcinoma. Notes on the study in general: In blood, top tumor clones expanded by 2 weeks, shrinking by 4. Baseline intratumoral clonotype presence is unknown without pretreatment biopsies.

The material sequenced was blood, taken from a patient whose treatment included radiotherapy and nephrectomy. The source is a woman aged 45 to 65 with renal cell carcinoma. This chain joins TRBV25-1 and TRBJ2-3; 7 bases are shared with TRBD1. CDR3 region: CASSPTGADTQYF. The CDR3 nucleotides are TGTGCCAGCAGCCCTACAGGGGCAGATACGCAGTATTTT. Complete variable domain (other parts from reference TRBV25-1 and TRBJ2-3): EADIYQTPRYLVIGTGKKITLECSQTMGHDKMYWYQQDPGMELHLIHYSYGVNSTEKGDLSSESTVSRIRTEHFPLTLESARPSHTSQYLCASSPTGADTQYFGPGTRLTVL.